One sample yielded the 22 T cell receptor beta chains listed below, sequenced in a study of glioma-infiltrating T cells. TCR alpha and beta CDR3 regions were amplified from RNA using iRepertoire nested multiplex PCR. TCRdb re-called the multiplex PCR reads with MiXCR, one entry per CDR3 protein. The sample lists 3,000 to 3,500 distinct CDR3 sequences; roughly 17% were seen once. Sequencing was done on a sample of glioma tissue, nonneoplastic brain tissue, or PBMCs (not recorded which). These receptors came from a human donor with low-grade glioma or glioblastoma, undergoing nonglioma brain surgery, or in good health (not recorded which).

There are many counts of this clonotype. The rearrangement links TRBV7-8 to TRBJ2-3, with TRBD2 matching over 13 bases. The CDR3 covers 18 residues. The V and J ends lost 6 bases and 0 bases, in that order; junction bases with no gene match: 9. The germline gives CDR1 SGHVS, CDR2 FQNEAQ. Here the CDR3 reads CASSYRRLAGGSTDTQYF. The DNA of the CDR3 is TGTGCCAGCAGTTATAGACGACTAGCGGGGGGTAGCACAGATACGCAGTATTTT.

Note on this clonotype: A clone one base away is much larger, so this may be a read error. The rearrangement joins TRBV12-3 or TRBV12-4 to TRBJ1-3; D is ambiguous. This CDR3 contains 16 residues. The CDR3 spells CASSFSTASSGSTIYF. The CDR3 region has the DNA TGTGCCAGCAGTTTTTCCACGGCTAGCTCTGGAAGCACCATATATTTT.

Sample share makes this clonotype medium-sized. This chain uses TRBV6-1 with TRBJ2-3; TRBD2 agrees at 11 bases. V gave up 5 bases and J gave up 0 bases; unmatched junction bases: 4. The CDR3 sequence is 16 residues long. CDR1 and CDR2 (germline): MNHNS, SASEGT. CDR3 in amino acids: CASSRGLAVSTDTQYF. For the CDR3, the DNA is TGTGCCAGCAGTCGGGGACTAGCGGTTAGCACAGATACGCAGTATTTT.

In regard to this clonotype: Germline is not matched at one junction end, which may reflect a read error. This rearrangement joins TRBV27 to TRBJ2-3; tentative D call: TRBD2 (7 bases). There are 16 residues in the CDR3. CDR1 MNHEY and CDR2 SMNVEV come from the germline V gene (reference sequence). CDR3 DNA sequence: TGTGCCACCAGTGCCGGGGGGCTTGCTAGCGCGGATACGCAGTATTTT. Its translation: CATSAGGLASADTQYF.

The sample holds a few counts of this clonotype. The chain is built from TRBV11-2 and TRBJ2-1, with D hard to call. Germline V CDR1 and CDR2: SGHAT, FQNNGV. Trimming cost V 8 bases and J 2 bases, with 13 bases left between them. This CDR3 has 14 residues. The CDR3 region is CASGETRPYNEQFF. The CDR3, as DNA: TGTGCCAGCGGTGAGACCCGCCCCTACAATGAGCAGTTCTTC.

This clonotype is deemed medium-sized. V is TRBV11-2 and J is TRBJ1-1; D is undetermined. This CDR3 spans 15 amino acids. The V gene's germline CDR1 is SGHAT and CDR2 FQNNGV. The V and J ends lost 3 bases and 1 base respectively, with 12 bases between them. The CDR3 region is CASSLEAGRNTEAFF. The DNA of the CDR3 is TGTGCCAGCAGCTTGGAGGCAGGCCGGAACACTGAAGCTTTCTTT.

This clonotype was seen many times. V usage is TRBV12-3 or TRBV12-4 and J usage is TRBJ1-5; a possible D gene is TRBD1 (6 bases). The ends were cut back, 6 bases at V and 0 bases at J, with 9 bases in the middle. CDR3 size: 14 residues. The CDR3 loop reads CASSTDSSNQPQHF. DNA of the CDR3: TGTGCCAGCAGCACGGACAGTAGCAATCAGCCCCAGCATTTT.

This clonotype is medium-sized in the sample. CDR3 DNA: TGTGCCACCAGCCCAGGGAGTTATGGCTACACCTTC. Amino acids: CATSPGSYGYTF. V is TRBV24-1 and J is TRBJ1-2; TRBD1 is a possible D gene (5 bases). The CDR3 has 12 residues. Germline V gene sequence: CDR1 KGHDR, CDR2 SFDVKD. Trimming pared 7 bases from V and 5 bases from J, leaving 10 bases between.

As to this clonotype: One end of the junction varies from germline; a read error may be responsible. This chain connects TRBV7-9 to TRBJ2-6, with D perhaps matching TRBD1 (5 bases). The CDR3 sequence is 15 residues long. The germline CDR1 and CDR2 sequences are SEHNR and FQNEAQ (reference sequence). CDR3 sequence (DNA): TGTGCCAGCAGCTTAGAGGCATCTGGGGCCAACGCCCTGACTTTC. This gives the protein CASSLEASGANALTF.

This clonotype has ten or more counts. V usage is TRBV19 and J usage is TRBJ2-2, with D hard to call. The CDR3 length is 11 residues. Germline CDR1 LNHDA, CDR2 SQIVND (reference sequence). The ends were cut back, 3 bases at V and 7 bases at J, with 3 bases in the middle. CDR3 amino acids: CASSIIGELFF. In nucleotides, the CDR3 is TGTGCCAGTAGTATCATCGGGGAGCTGTTTTTT.

The V gene is TRBV13, the J gene TRBJ2-5; maybe TRBD2 (6 bases). The CDR3 loop spans 15 amino acids. The germline V gene has CDR1 PRHDT and CDR2 FYEKMQ (reference sequence). With 5 bases removed from V and 4 bases from J, the gap between germline ends came to 17 bases. The CDR3 loop reads CASSVEWLASETQYF. CDR3 DNA: TGTGCCAGCAGCGTAGAGTGGCTAGCGTCAGAGACCCAGTACTTC.

This sequence joins TRBV7-9 and TRBJ2-6; D is undetermined. V was trimmed by 2 bases and J by 1 base, leaving 6 bases between them. The germline CDR1 and CDR2 sequences are SEHNR and FQNEAQ (reference sequence). The CDR3 runs 15 residues. The CDR3 DNA follows: TGTGCCAGCAGCTTAAAGGCATCTGGGGCCAACGTCCTGACTTTC. Translating it yields CASSLKASGANVLTF.

In this sample, this clonotype is medium-sized (0.01 to 0.1%). The chain recombines TRBV20-1 with TRBJ2-3, with D unresolved. Germline V lookup: CDR1 DFQATT, CDR2 SNEGSKA (reference sequence). CDR3 length: 12 amino acids. V shed 5 bases and J shed 1 base, with 7 bases lying between them. The CDR3 DNA follows: TGCAGTGCTGACTGGGGCACAGATACGCAGTATTTT. Encoded protein: CSADWGTDTQYF.

J is TRBJ2-5 and V is TRBV6-6, with D maybe TRBD2 (7 bases). V was pared by 5 bases and J by 2 bases, with 21 bases between. Per the germline V gene, CDR1 is MNHNY and CDR2 is SVGAGI (reference sequence). This CDR3 region has 17 residues. DNA of the CDR3: TGTGCCAGCAGTGCTGTGGGAGGGGGGGCCGAGCAAGAGACCCAGTACTTC. Amino acid sequence: CASSAVGGGAEQETQYF.

This clonotype is medium-sized within its sample. This chain uses TRBV28 with TRBJ2-3; a weak D match, TRBD1 (6 bases). CDR1 is MDHEN and CDR2 is SYDVKM in the germline V gene. The V gene lost 5 bases and the J gene lost 4 bases, with 13 bases spanning the gap. The CDR3 runs to 14 residues. CDR3 protein: CASSTPEGADTQYF. In DNA, the CDR3 is TGTGCCAGCAGTACGCCCGAGGGGGCAGATACGCAGTATTTT.

This clonotype was detected ten times or more. The rearrangement joins TRBV4-1 to TRBJ2-1; the match to TRBD2 covers 11 bases. Germline V gene lookup returns CDR1 MGHRA and CDR2 YSYEKL. This CDR3 is 17 amino acids long. Trimming removed 0 bases from V and 6 bases from J; junction bases left unmatched: 7. The CDR3 DNA reads as TGCGCCAGCAGCCAAGAGCCTAGCGGGGGGCCTTCCAATGAGCAGTTCTTC. Protein product: CASSQEPSGGPSNEQFF.

This clonotype is medium-sized within its sample. J is TRBJ2-3 and V is TRBV28; the match to TRBD2 covers 14 bases. The CDR3 has 18 residues. Germline V gives CDR1 MDHEN, CDR2 SYDVKM. Unmatched junction bases numbered 11, after V lost 4 bases and J lost 5 bases. The CDR3 region has the DNA TGTGCCAGCAGTTCGCTCAGACTAGCGGGGGGGCCAAAAGATACGCAGTATTTT. As protein: CASSSLRLAGGPKDTQYF.

For this clonotype: Lacking the conserved final phenylalanine or tryptophan, this CDR3 likely reflects a read error. The chain joins TRBV25-1 to TRBJ1-5, with D uncertain. CDR3 length: 14 amino acids. CDR1 and CDR2 from the germline V gene are MGHDK and SYGVNS. Here the CDR3 DNA reads TGTGCCAGCAGTGAATATACAGCCAATAAGCCCCAGCATTCT. It yields the protein CASSEYTANKPQHS.

By share of the sample, this clonotype is medium-sized. The CDR3 bases are TGTGCCAGCAGCTTAGGCGGACTAGCGGGGGGGGTCAATGAGCAGTTCTTC. Amino acids: CASSLGGLAGGVNEQFF. This chain uses TRBV7-2 with TRBJ2-1; 15 bases are shared with TRBD2. Unmatched junction bases numbered 4, after V lost 1 base and J lost 6 bases. Per germline, CDR1 SGHTA and CDR2 FQGNSA. The CDR3 is made up of 17 amino acids. Complete variable domain (other parts from reference TRBV7-2 and TRBJ2-1): GAGVSQSPSNKVTEKGKDVELRCDPISGHTALYWYRQSLGQGLEFLIYFQGNSAPDKSGLPSDRFSAERTGGSVSTLTIQRTQQEDSAVYLCASSLGGLAGGVNEQFFGPGTRLTVL.

Comments on this clonotype: A much larger clone differs by one base, so this may be a read error. J is TRBJ2-7 and V is TRBV11-2, with D unresolved. The CDR3 covers 13 residues. The V end was cut by 4 bases, the J end by 3 bases, with 10 bases between. The germline gives CDR1 SGHAT, CDR2 FQNNGV. The CDR3 DNA sequence: TGTGCCAGCAGCTCGCACAACAACTACGAGCAGTACGTC. It codes for CASSSHNNYEQYV.

Within the sample, this clonotype is medium-sized (0.01 to 0.1%). The CDR3 coding sequence is TGTGCCAGCAGTGCGACAGGGAGAGATACGCAGTATTTT. Protein sequence: CASSATGRDTQYF. V is TRBV6-1 and J is TRBJ2-3, with 7 bases matching TRBD1. The CDR3 has 13 residues. Trimming cost V 4 bases and J 5 bases; bases outside gene matches: 3. The germline V gene encodes CDR1 MNHNS and CDR2 SASEGT.

In its sample, this clonotype is medium-sized (0.01 to 0.1%). The chain has TRBV4-2 and TRBJ1-5; 7 nucleotides match TRBD1. V was clipped by 3 bases and J by 2 bases; unmatched bases: 4. This CDR3 comprises 15 residues. Germline V gene sequence: CDR1 LGHNA, CDR2 YNFKEQ. CDR3 DNA sequence: TGTGCCAGCAGCCAGGGGGACAGTCGCAATCAGCCCCAGCATTTT. Amino acids: CASSQGDSRNQPQHF.